The 21 T cell receptor beta chains given below trace back to one sample, sequenced in a study of OX40 agonist ivuxolimab in advanced cancers. The library was obtained by the immunoSEQ multiplex PCR assay. TCRdb limited this immuneACCESS table to in-frame rearrangements with V and J called. A share of clones is missing; checked studies link under half to unresolved V genes, and the rest is unexplained. The sample table holds about 50,000 clones, of which nearly 95% were seen once. The top ten constitute approximately 6.8% of the sample. This specimen was CD4+ or CD8+ T cells sorted from blood, taken in a trial of the OX40 agonist ivuxolimab. The receptors were gathered from an adult with an advanced solid tumor such as melanoma, head and neck, liver or kidney cancer.

The chain recombines TRBV19 with TRBJ2-1; the D is unclear. Germline CDR1 reads LNHDA; CDR2 reads SQIVND (reference sequence). V lost 1 base and J lost 6, with 4 bases in between. The CDR3 extends over 12 amino acids. The CDR3 nucleotides are TGTGCCAGTAGTATAGGACGCAATGAGCAGTTCTTC. Protein: CASSIGRNEQFF.

This clone was seen just once. CDR3 protein: CASSLRVSYEQYV. The CDR3 bases are TGTGCCAGCAGCTTAAGGGTCTCCTACGAGCAGTACGTC. The rearrangement links TRBV13 to TRBJ2-7; D is unclear. CDR3 length: 13 amino acids. The V and J ends lost 2 bases and 0 bases respectively, with 5 bases between them. Germline V gene data show CDR1 as PRHDT and CDR2 as FYEKMQ (reference sequence).

The chain employs TRBV5-1 and TRBJ2-1; 11 nucleotides align to TRBD1. Germline CDR1 and CDR2: SGHRS and YFSETQ. Unmatched junction bases numbered 6, after V lost 4 bases and J lost 9 bases. This CDR3 has 14 residues. CDR3 protein: CASSLGQGAPEQFF. For the CDR3, the DNA is TGCGCCAGCAGCCTTGGACAGGGGGCACCTGAGCAGTTCTTC.

The chain links TRBV18 to TRBJ1-6; D call uncertain. In germline, CDR1 is KGHSH, CDR2 LQKENI. The CDR3 loop spans 14 amino acids. V gave up 3 bases and J gave up 9 bases, with 12 bases separating them. The CDR3 region has the DNA TGTGCCAGCTCACCTACTCCGCGGGGTTCACCCCTCCACTTT. Residues: CASSPTPRGSPLHF.

This clone was recorded once. DNA of the CDR3: TGCGCCAGCAGTCAATCTGGGCACTTGAGGTATAACACTGAAGCTTTCTTT. This gives the protein CASSQSGHLRYNTEAFF. The chain employs TRBV23-1 and TRBJ1-1; D is unresolved. TRBV23-1 is treated as an ORF (open reading frame) with a function not yet certain. The V and J ends lost 0 bases and 2 bases respectively, with 16 bases between them. CDR3 length: 17 amino acids.

J is TRBJ2-2 and V is TRBV5-5; 11 bases agree with TRBD2. The trim removed 3 bases at V and 9 bases at J, leaving 7 bases unmatched. The CDR3 consists of 15 residues. From germline, CDR1 is SGHKS and CDR2 YYEKEE (reference sequence). The CDR3 protein is CASSSTSGEGWELFF. DNA for the CDR3: TGTGCCAGCAGCTCGACTAGCGGGGAAGGTTGGGAGCTGTTTTTT.

This chain links TRBV21-1 with TRBJ1-5. TRBV21-1 is a pseudogene segment. This CDR3 has 17 amino acids. The CDR3 nucleotides are TGTGCCAGCAGCAATTCCTCCAGGGGACTTAGCAATCAGCCCCAGCATTTT. It translates to CASSNSSRGLSNQPQHF.

This chain connects TRBV7-9 to TRBJ2-1, with 11 nucleotides matching TRBD1. The V and J ends lost 8 bases and 12 bases, in that order; junction bases with no gene match: 6. CDR3 length equals 12 residues. From germline, CDR1 is SEHNR and CDR2 FQNEAQ (reference sequence). CDR3 DNA sequence: TGTGCCAGCGGGACAGGGGGGTCAGGGCAGTTCTTC. Protein: CASGTGGSGQFF.

This clone was detected only once. The chain recombines TRBV6-1 with TRBJ2-3, with D possibly TRBD2 on 5 matching bases. Germline loops: CDR1 MNHNS, CDR2 SASEGT. This CDR3 contains 15 residues. V lost 8 bases and J 2 bases, leaving 17 bases between the germline ends. CDR3 residues: CASSNLALLTDTQYF. CDR3 nucleotide sequence: TGTGCCAGCTCCAATCTAGCCTTACTCACAGATACGCAGTATTTT.

The chain is built from TRBV4-2 and TRBJ2-3; D gene ambiguous. Trimming shortened V by 1 base and J by 2 bases, and 7 bases separated the two germline ends. The CDR3 runs to 14 residues. The V gene's germline CDR1 is LGHNA and CDR2 YNFKEQ. The DNA of the CDR3 is TGTGCCAGCAGCCAAGGCGGTTACACAGATACGCAGTATTTT. Protein: CASSQGGYTDTQYF.

The chain is built from TRBV6-5 and TRBJ2-7; the D gene is possibly TRBD2 (5 bases). The CDR3 loop spans 15 amino acids. V was clipped by 2 bases and J by 2 bases, with 13 bases between them. The germline V gene has CDR1 MNHEY and CDR2 SVGAGI. This CDR3 is CASSYGVRVPYEQYF. The CDR3 region has the DNA TGTGCCAGCAGTTACGGGGTGCGGGTACCCTACGAGCAGTACTTC.

In its sample, this clone was seen once. This rearrangement joins TRBV19 to TRBJ2-1; 7 positions agree with TRBD2. V lost 11 bases to trimming and J lost 0 bases; unmatched junction nucleotides: 10. The CDR3 consists of 15 residues. Germline V gene sequence: CDR1 LNHDA, CDR2 SQIVND (reference sequence). Here the CDR3 DNA reads TGTGCCTCCCAACGGGAGGACGCCTCCTACAATGAGCAGTTCTTC. Its protein is CASQREDASYNEQFF.

V usage is TRBV5-1 and J usage is TRBJ2-1, with D perhaps TRBD1 (5 bases). Germline lookup yields CDR1 SGHRS and CDR2 YFSETQ. The CDR3 sequence is 13 residues long. Trimming left V 0 bases short and J 8 bases short, with 9 bases between. CDR3 coding DNA: TGCGCCAGCAGCTTGGGCGGACATTATGAGCAGTTCTTC. Its protein product is CASSLGGHYEQFF. Filled out from reference TRBV5-1 and TRBJ2-1, the complete variable domain reads KAGVTQTPRYLIKTRGQQVTLSCSPISGHRSVSWYQQTPGQGLQFLFEYFSETQRNKGNFPGRFSGRQFSNSRSEMNVSTLELGDSALYLCASSLGGHYEQFFGPGTRLTVL.

This chain links TRBV11-1 with TRBJ1-1, with D unclear. V lost 7 bases and J lost 3, with 15 bases in between. Looked up from germline, CDR1 is SGHAT and CDR2 is FQDESV (reference sequence). This CDR3 region has 14 residues. CDR3 nucleotide sequence: TGTGCCAGCAAGGTGGGTCAGATGTACACTGAAGCTTTCTTT. It encodes CASKVGQMYTEAFF.

The chain is built from TRBV29-1 and TRBJ1-1; TRBD1 is a possible D gene (5 bases). The length of the CDR3 is 14 residues. Germline loops: CDR1 SQVTM, CDR2 ANQGSEA. V lost 4 bases and J lost 6, with 18 bases in between. CDR3 DNA sequence: TGCAGCGTTGCCTTCGGGGCGATAACCGCTGAAGCTTTCTTT. As protein: CSVAFGAITAEAFF.

The chain couples TRBV5-1 to TRBJ1-4; possible D gene TRBD1, 6 bases. The ends were cut back, 0 bases at V and 3 bases at J, with 12 bases in the middle. CDR3 length: 16 amino acids. CDR1 is SGHRS and CDR2 is YFSETQ in the germline V gene. The CDR3 DNA follows: TGCGCCAGCAGCTTGGAAGGGGGGATCCCTAATGAAAAACTGTTTTTT. This encodes CASSLEGGIPNEKLFF.

This chain links TRBV11-3 with TRBJ2-1; 7 nucleotides align to TRBD2. Germline CDR1 reads SGHNT; CDR2 reads YENEEA. CDR3 length: 16 amino acids. The V segment lost 0 bases and the J segment 4 bases; nucleotides outside the gene matches: 6. In DNA, the CDR3 is TGTGCCAGCAGCTTAGAGACGGGGGGTGCATACAATGAGCAGTTCTTC. Translating gives CASSLETGGAYNEQFF.

The CDR3 DNA reads as TGCGCCAGCAGCTTAACAGGGACTGAAGCTTTCTTT. It is translated as CASSLTGTEAFF. The J gene is TRBJ1-1, the V gene TRBV5-1; possibly TRBD1 for D (6 bases). The CDR3 loop spans 12 amino acids. V was pared by 2 bases and J by 5 bases, with 7 bases between. CDR1 SGHRS and CDR2 YFSETQ come from the germline V gene.

V is TRBV5-4 and J is TRBJ2-1; possible D gene TRBD2, 6 bases. Between the trimmed V and J ends, which lost 1 base and 6 bases, there was a span of 8 bases. From germline, CDR1 is SGHNT and CDR2 YYREEE (reference sequence). This CDR3 comprises 13 residues. The CDR3 nucleotides read TGTGCCAGCAGCTTGAGGGGAGGCAATGAGCAGTTCTTC. Protein product: CASSLRGGNEQFF.

V gene TRBV4-2 combines with J gene TRBJ2-5; 11 positions match TRBD2. The junction had 9 bases not matched to a gene; V was cut back by 1 base and J by 5 bases. Looked up from germline, CDR1 is LGHNA and CDR2 is YNFKEQ. This CDR3 is built from 17 residues. CDR3 DNA: TGTGCCAGCAGCCAAGGATCTAGCGGGGGGCCCGAGGAGACCCAGTACTTC. Translated, it gives CASSQGSSGGPEETQYF.

The chain links TRBV5-4 to TRBJ2-7; D could derive from TRBD1 or TRBD2 (5 bases each). Germline assignment: CDR1 SGHNT and CDR2 YYREEE (reference sequence). Between the trimmed V and J ends, which lost 0 bases and 6 bases, there was a span of 28 bases. There are 19 residues in the CDR3. Written as DNA, the CDR3 is TGTGCCAGCAGCTTGGCCCTCCTCCAGTTTGGGACGGGAATATCCGAGCAGTACTTC. It specifies CASSLALLQFGTGISEQYF.